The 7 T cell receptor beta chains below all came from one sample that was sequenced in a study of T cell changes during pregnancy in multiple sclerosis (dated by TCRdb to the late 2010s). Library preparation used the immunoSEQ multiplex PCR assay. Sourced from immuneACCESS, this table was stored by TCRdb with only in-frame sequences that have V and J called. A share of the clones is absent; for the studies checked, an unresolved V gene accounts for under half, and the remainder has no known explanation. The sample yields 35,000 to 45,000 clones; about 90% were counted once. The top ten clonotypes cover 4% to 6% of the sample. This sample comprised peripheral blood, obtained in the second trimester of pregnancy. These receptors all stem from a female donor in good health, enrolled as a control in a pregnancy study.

CDR3 nucleotides: TGTGCCAGCAGCGAACCCGAAGGACTAGCGGGGTACCAAGAGACCCAGTACTTC. Amino acid sequence: CASSEPEGLAGYQETQYF. This sequence joins TRBV9 and TRBJ2-5; TRBD2 agrees at 12 bases. CDR1 is SGDLS, CDR2 YYNGEE, per germline. J gave up 0 bases and V 3 bases, and 9 bases lay outside the gene matches. This CDR3 spans 18 amino acids.

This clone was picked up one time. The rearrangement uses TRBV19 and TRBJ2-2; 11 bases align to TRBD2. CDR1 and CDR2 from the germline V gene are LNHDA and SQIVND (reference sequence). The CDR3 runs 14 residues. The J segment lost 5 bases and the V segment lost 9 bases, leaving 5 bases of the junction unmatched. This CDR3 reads CASLAGGGTGELFF. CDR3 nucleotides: TGTGCCAGCCTAGCGGGAGGAGGAACCGGGGAGCTGTTTTTT.

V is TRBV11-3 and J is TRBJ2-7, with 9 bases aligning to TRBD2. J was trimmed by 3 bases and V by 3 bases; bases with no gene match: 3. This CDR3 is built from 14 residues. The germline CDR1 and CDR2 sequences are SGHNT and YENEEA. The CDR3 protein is CASSLVAGDYEQYF. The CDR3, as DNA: TGTGCCAGCAGCTTGGTAGCGGGGGACTACGAGCAGTACTTC.

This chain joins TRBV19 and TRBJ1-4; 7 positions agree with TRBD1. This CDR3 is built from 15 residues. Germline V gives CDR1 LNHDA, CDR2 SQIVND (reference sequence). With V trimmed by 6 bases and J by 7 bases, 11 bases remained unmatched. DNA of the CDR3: TGTGCCAGTAGCGGGGACAGCTCTTTCACTGAAAAACTGTTTTTT. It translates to CASSGDSSFTEKLFF.

CDR3 in amino acids: CASSWSSGGAYEQYF. CDR3 DNA sequence: TGTGCCAGCAGCTGGTCTAGCGGGGGGGCCTACGAGCAGTACTTC. The chain combines TRBV7-2 with TRBJ2-7, with 12 bases fitting TRBD2. The junction had 3 bases not matched to a gene; V was cut back by 4 bases and J by 2 bases. The germline CDR1 and CDR2 sequences are SGHTA and FQGNSA. This CDR3 spans 15 amino acids. The complete variable domain, with remaining parts taken from reference TRBV7-2 and TRBJ2-7, reads GAGVSQSPSNKVTEKGKDVELRCDPISGHTALYWYRQSLGQGLEFLIYFQGNSAPDKSGLPSDRFSAERTGGSVSTLTIQRTQQEDSAVYLCASSWSSGGAYEQYFGPGTRLTVT.

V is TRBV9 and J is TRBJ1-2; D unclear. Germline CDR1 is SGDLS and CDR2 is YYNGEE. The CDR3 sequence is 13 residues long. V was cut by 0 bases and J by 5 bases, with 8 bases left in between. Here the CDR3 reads CASSVGGGYGYTF. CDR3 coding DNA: TGTGCCAGCAGCGTAGGAGGCGGTTATGGCTACACCTTC.

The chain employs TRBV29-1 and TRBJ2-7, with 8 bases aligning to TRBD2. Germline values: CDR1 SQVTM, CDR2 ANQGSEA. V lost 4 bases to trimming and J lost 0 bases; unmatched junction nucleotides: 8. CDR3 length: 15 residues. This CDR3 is CSVGRSSGSSYEQYF. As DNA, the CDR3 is TGCAGCGTTGGTCGCAGCAGCGGGAGCTCCTACGAGCAGTACTTC.